The present T cell receptor (beta chain) was sequenced within a study of T-cell memory formation after mild COVID-19. MiXCR, applied by TCRdb to the 5' RACE reads, yields one record per CDR3 protein. The table includes about 360,000 distinct CDR3 sequences, approximately 15% detected once. Per the germline V gene, CDR1 is ENHRY and CDR2 is SYGVKD. V dropped 5 bases and J dropped 5; count of bases not matched to a gene: 9. The CDR3 is 15 amino acids. This clonotype was observed a handful of times. The gene calls are TRBV10-3 and TRBJ2-3; 8 positions match TRBD1. Material for sequencing was PBMCs or a T cell subset sorted from them (not recorded which). The receptor's source is a man in his late teens or twenties who had mild COVID-19 (a few samples of this study predate the infection). Cell type and time point are not known. The CDR3 loop reads CAISFRGRPEDTQYF. For the CDR3, the DNA is TGTGCCATCAGTTTCAGGGGGCGGCCGGAAGATACGCAGTATTTT.